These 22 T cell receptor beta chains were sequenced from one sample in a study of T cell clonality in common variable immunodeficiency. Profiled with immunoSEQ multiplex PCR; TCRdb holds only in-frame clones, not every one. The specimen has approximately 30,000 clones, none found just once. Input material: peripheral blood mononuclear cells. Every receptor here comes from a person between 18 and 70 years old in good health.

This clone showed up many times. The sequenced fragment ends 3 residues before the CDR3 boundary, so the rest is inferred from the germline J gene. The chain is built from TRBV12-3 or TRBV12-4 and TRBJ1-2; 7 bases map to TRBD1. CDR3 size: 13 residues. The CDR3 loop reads CASSADRVRGYTF. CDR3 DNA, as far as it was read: TGTGCCAGCAGCGCCGACAGGGTTCGGGGC.

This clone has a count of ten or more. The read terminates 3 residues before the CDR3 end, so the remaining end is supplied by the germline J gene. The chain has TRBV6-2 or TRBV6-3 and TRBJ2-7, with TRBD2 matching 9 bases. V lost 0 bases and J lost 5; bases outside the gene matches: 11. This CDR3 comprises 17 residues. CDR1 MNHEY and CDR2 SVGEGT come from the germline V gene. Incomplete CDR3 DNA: TGTGCCAGCAGTTACTCTTGGCTAGCGGGGAGGTCAGACGAG. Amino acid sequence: CASSYSWLAGRSDE. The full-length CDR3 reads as CASSYSWLAGRSDEQYF.

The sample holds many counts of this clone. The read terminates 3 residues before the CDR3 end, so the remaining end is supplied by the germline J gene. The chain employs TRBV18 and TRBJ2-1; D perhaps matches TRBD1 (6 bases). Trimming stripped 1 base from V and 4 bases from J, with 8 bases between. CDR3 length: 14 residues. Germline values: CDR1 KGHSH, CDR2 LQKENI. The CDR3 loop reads CASSPQQGYNEQFF. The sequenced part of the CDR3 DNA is TGTGCCAGCTCACCACAACAGGGATACAATGAG.

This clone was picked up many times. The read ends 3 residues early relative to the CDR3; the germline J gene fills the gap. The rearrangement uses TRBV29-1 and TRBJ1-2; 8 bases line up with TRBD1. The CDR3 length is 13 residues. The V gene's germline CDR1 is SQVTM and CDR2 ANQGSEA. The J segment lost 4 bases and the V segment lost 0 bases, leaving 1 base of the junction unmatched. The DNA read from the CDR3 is TGCAGCGTTGAAGATACAGGGGGCTATGGC. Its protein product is CSVEDTGGYG. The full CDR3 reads CSVEDTGGYGYTF.

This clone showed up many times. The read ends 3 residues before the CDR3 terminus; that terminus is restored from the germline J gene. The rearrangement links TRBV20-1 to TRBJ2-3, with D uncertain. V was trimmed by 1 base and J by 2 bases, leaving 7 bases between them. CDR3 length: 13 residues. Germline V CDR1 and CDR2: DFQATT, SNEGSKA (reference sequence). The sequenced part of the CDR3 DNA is TGCAGTGCTAGAGTCTCGGTCACAGATACG. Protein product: CSARVSVTDT. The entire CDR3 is CSARVSVTDTQYF.

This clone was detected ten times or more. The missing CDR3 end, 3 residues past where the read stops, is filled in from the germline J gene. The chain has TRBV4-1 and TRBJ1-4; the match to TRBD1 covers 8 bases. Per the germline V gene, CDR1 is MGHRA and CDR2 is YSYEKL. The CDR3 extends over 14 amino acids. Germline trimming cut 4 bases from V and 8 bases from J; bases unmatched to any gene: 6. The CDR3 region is CASSPRQGPEKLFF. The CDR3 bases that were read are TGCGCCAGCAGCCCAAGACAGGGGCCGGAAAAA.

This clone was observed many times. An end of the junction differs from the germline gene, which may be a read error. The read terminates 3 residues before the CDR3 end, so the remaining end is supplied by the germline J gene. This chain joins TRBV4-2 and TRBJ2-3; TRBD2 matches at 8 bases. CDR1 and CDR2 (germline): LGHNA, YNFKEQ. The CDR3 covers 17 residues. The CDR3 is CASSPRGFSGDTDTQYF. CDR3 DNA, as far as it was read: TGCGCCAGCAGTCCAAGAGGGTTTAGCGGGGACACAGATACG.

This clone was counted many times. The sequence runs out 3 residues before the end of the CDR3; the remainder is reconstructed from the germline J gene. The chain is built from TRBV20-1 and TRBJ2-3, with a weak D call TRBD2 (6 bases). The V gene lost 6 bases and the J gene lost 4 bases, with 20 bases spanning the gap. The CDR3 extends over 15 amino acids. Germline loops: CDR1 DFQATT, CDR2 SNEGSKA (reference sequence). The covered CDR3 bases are TGCAGTGCCCGACCCCCCCCACTAGCAGCAGATACG. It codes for CSARPPPLAADT. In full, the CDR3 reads CSARPPPLAADTQYF.

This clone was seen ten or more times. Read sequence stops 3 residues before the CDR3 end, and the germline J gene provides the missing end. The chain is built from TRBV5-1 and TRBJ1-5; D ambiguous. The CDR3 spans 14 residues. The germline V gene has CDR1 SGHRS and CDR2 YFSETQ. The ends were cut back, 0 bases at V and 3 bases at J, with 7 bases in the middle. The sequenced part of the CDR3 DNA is TGCGCCAGCAGCTTGGCCGGTCCCAATCAGCCC. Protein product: CASSLAGPNQP. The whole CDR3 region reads CASSLAGPNQPQHF.

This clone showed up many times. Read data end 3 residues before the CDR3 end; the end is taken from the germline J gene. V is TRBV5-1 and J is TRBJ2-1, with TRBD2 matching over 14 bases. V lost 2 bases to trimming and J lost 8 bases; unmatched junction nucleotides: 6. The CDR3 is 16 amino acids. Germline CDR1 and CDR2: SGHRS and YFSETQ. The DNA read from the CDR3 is TGCGCCAGCAGCTTCATCGGGACTAGCGGGAGCGATGAG. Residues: CASSFIGTSGSDE. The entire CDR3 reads CASSFIGTSGSDEQFF.

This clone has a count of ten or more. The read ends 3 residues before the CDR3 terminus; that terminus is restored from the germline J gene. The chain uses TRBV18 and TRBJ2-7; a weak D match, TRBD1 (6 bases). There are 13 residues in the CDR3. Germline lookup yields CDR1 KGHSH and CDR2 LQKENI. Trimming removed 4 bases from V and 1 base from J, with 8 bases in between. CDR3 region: CASSRDTSYEQYF. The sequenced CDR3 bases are TGTGCCAGCTCACGGGACACGTCCTACGAG.

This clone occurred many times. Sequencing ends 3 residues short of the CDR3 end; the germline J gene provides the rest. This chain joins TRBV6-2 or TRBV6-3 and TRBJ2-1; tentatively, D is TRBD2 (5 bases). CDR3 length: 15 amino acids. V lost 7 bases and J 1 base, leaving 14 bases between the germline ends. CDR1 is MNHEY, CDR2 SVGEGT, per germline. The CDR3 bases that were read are TGTGCCAGCACCCTAGCCGCCCCTTCCTACAATGAG. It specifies CASTLAAPSYNE. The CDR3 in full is CASTLAAPSYNEQFF.

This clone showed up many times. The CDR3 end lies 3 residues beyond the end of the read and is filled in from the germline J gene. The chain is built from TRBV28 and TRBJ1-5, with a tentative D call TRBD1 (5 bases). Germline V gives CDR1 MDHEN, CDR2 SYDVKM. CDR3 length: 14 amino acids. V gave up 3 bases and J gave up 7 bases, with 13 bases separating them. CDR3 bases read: TGTGCCAGCAGTTTCGTGGGGCTGGGGCAGCCC. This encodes CASSFVGLGQP. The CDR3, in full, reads CASSFVGLGQPQHF.

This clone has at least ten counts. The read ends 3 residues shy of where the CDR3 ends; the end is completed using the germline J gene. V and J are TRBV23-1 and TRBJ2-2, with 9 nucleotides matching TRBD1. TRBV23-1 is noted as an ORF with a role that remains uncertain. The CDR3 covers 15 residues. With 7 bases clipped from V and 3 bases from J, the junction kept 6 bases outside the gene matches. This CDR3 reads CASMGQGGDTGELFF. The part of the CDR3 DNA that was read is TGCGCCAGCATGGGACAGGGTGGGGACACCGGGGAG.

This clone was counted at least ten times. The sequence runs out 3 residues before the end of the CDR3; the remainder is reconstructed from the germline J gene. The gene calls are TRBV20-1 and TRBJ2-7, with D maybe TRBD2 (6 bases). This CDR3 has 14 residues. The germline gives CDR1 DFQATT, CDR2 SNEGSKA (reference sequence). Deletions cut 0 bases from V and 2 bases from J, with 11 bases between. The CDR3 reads CSARDLRGTYEQYF. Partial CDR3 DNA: TGCAGTGCTAGAGATCTCCGGGGGACCTACGAG.

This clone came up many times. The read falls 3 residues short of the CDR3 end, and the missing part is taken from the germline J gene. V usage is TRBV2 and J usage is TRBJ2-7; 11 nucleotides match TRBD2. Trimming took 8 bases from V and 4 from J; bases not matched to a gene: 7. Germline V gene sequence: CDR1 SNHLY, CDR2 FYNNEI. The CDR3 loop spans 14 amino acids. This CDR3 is CASSIAGGPYEQYF. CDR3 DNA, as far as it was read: TGTGCCAGCTCCATAGCGGGGGGGCCTTACGAG.

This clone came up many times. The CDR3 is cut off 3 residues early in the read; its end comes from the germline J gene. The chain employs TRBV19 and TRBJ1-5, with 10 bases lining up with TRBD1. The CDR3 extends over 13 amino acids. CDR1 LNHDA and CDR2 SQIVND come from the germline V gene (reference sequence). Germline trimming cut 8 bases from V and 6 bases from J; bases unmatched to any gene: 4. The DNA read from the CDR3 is TGTGCCAGTTTGGACAGGGGGGGTCAGCCC. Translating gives CASLDRGGQP. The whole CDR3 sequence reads CASLDRGGQPQHF.

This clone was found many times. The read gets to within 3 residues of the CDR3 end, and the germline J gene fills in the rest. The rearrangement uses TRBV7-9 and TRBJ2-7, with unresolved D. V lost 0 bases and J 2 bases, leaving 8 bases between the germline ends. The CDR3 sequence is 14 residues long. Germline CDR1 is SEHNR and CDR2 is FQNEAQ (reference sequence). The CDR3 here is CASSLAPLTYEQYF. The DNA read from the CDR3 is TGTGCCAGCAGCTTAGCCCCCCTTACCTACGAG.

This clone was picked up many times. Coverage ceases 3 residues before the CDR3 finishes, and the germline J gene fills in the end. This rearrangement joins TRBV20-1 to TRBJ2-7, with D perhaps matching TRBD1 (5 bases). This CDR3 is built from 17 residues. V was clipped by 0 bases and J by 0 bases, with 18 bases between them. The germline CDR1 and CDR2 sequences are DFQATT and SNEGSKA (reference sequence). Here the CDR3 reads CSARDFVSGPSSYEQYF. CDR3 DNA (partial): TGCAGTGCTAGAGATTTCGTTTCAGGGCCCAGCTCCTACGAG.

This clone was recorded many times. Partial CDR3 DNA: TGTGCCAGTAGGGGAGACAGCCCCTCGAGTGGCTACAATGAG. Amino acid sequence: CASRGDSPSSGYNE. The full CDR3 reads CASRGDSPSSGYNEQFF. This chain connects TRBV19 to TRBJ2-1; D is possibly TRBD1 or TRBD2 (5 bases each). The DNA ends 3 residues before the CDR3 does, and the rest of the CDR3 is filled in from the germline J gene. Germline-derived CDR1 and CDR2 are LNHDA and SQIVND (reference sequence). V was clipped by 6 bases and J by 3 bases, with 21 bases between them. This CDR3 has 17 amino acids. Looking up the rest from reference TRBV19 and TRBJ2-1 gives the full variable domain: DGGITQSPKYLFRKEGQNVTLSCEQNLNHDAMYWYRQDPGQGLRLIYYSQIVNDFQKGDIAEGYSVSREKKESFPLTVTSAQKNPTAFYLCASRGDSPSSGYNEQFFGPGTRLTVL.

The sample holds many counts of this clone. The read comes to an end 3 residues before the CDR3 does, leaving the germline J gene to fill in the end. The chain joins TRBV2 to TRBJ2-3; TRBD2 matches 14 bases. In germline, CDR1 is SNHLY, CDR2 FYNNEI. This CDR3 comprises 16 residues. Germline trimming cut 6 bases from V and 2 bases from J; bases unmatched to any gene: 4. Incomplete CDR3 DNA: TGTGCCAGCAGGGGGACTAGCGGGAGAAACACAGATACG. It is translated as CASRGTSGRNTDT. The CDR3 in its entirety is CASRGTSGRNTDTQYF.

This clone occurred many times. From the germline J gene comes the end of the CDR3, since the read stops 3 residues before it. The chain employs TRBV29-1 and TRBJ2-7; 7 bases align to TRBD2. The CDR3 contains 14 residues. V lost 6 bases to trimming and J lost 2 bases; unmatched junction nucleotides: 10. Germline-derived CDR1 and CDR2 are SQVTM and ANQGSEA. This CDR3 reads CSVSTGTTTYEQYF. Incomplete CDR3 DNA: TGCAGCGTCTCCACCGGGACTACCACCTACGAG.